These 2 T cell receptor beta chains came from one sample sequenced in a study of neoadjuvant anti-PD-1 for oral cavity cancer. Produced via immunoSEQ multiplex PCR; TCRdb's table is partial and in-frame only. Here the sample spans about 9,600 clones, under 70% being singletons. As to time point: after neoadjuvant nivolumab, at surgical resection. The source was PBMCs, collected after nivolumab (anti-PD-1) treatment. The receptors originated from a person aged 40-85 years with oral cavity squamous cell carcinoma.

This chain connects TRBV6-1 to TRBJ1-1; 7 bases line up with TRBD1. Germline CDR1 MNHNS, CDR2 SASEGT. The CDR3 contains 14 residues. V lost 10 bases and J lost 1; bases outside the gene matches: 9. The CDR3 is CATLPGQRNTEAFF. For the CDR3, the DNA is TGTGCCACATTACCGGGACAGAGGAACACTGAAGCTTTCTTT.

This clone occurred a few times. This chain uses TRBV5-1 with TRBJ1-2, with a weak D call TRBD1 (5 bases). V was pared by 5 bases and J by 5 bases, with 13 bases between. In germline, CDR1 is SGHRS, CDR2 YFSETQ. This CDR3 contains 13 residues. CDR3 in amino acids: CASSMGPTYGYTF. The CDR3 coding sequence is TGCGCCAGCAGTATGGGACCGACATATGGCTACACCTTC. Complete variable domain (other parts from reference TRBV5-1 and TRBJ1-2): KAGVTQTPRYLIKTRGQQVTLSCSPISGHRSVSWYQQTPGQGLQFLFEYFSETQRNKGNFPGRFSGRQFSNSRSEMNVSTLELGDSALYLCASSMGPTYGYTFGSGTRLTVV.